One sample yielded the 19 T cell receptor beta chains listed below, sequenced in a study of blood T cell repertoires in COVID-19. Assay used: immunoSEQ multiplex PCR; TCRdb lists only in-frame clones, some missing. The sample lists some 75,000 clones; around nine tenths were seen once. The sequencing sample was made of peripheral blood. Receptors were obtained from a man between 60 and 75 years old with acute or convalescent COVID-19.

The chain uses TRBV3-1 (or the pseudogene TRBV3-2) and TRBJ1-6, with 9 nucleotides matching TRBD1. Germline CDR1 and CDR2: LGHDT and YNNKEL (reference sequence). V lost 2 bases to trimming and J lost 10 bases; unmatched junction nucleotides: 6. This CDR3 spans 15 amino acids. CDR3 residues: CASSQTGQGGSPLHF. The CDR3 nucleotides read TGTGCCAGCAGCCAAACGGGACAGGGCGGCTCACCCCTCCACTTT.

CDR3: CASSSGLAGPETQYF. The CDR3 nucleotides read TGTGCCAGCAGCTCGGGACTAGCGGGCCCAGAGACCCAGTACTTC. The chain joins TRBV7-9 to TRBJ2-5; 12 nucleotides line up with TRBD2. CDR3 length: 15 amino acids. Germline assignment: CDR1 SEHNR and CDR2 FQNEAQ (reference sequence). V dropped 4 bases and J dropped 4; count of bases not matched to a gene: 4.

The chain is built from TRBV19 and TRBJ1-6; weak D call: TRBD1 (6 bases). Germline CDR1 reads LNHDA; CDR2 reads SQIVND (reference sequence). The CDR3 extends over 14 amino acids. V was cut by 5 bases and J by 9 bases, with 14 bases left in between. CDR3 coding DNA: TGTGCCAGTAGTGAAACAGGGTTACTTTCACCCCTCCACTTT. This codes for CASSETGLLSPLHF.

The chain couples TRBV19 to TRBJ2-7, with TRBD2 identical over 12 bases. J lost 0 bases, V lost 5 bases, and 5 bases had no gene match. This CDR3 is built from 16 residues. Germline CDR1 and CDR2: LNHDA and SQIVND (reference sequence). CDR3 sequence (DNA): TGTGCCAGTAGTCAGCTAGCGGGAGGGAGCTCCTACGAGCAGTACTTC. Encoded protein: CASSQLAGGSSYEQYF.

The chain joins TRBV28 to TRBJ2-7; TRBD2 might be the D (5 bases). CDR3 length equals 12 residues. V was pared by 7 bases and J by 6 bases, with 13 bases between. In germline, CDR1 is MDHEN, CDR2 SYDVKM. The CDR3 nucleotides read TGTGCCAGCACCCGGCGGGCGGGCGAGCAGTACTTC. Its translation is CASTRRAGEQYF.

The CDR3: CASSAGQGTYEQYF. CDR3 sequence (DNA): TGTGCCAGCAGCGCCGGACAGGGGACCTACGAGCAGTACTTC. The genes are TRBV14 and TRBJ2-7, with TRBD1 identical over 9 bases. Germline V CDR1 and CDR2: SGHDN, FVKESK. The length of the CDR3 is 14 residues. J lost 2 bases, V lost 5 bases, and 4 bases had no gene match.

The chain recombines TRBV19 with TRBJ2-7; possibly TRBD2 for D (7 bases). CDR3 length: 14 residues. Germline assignment: CDR1 LNHDA and CDR2 SQIVND (reference sequence). Trimming removed 3 bases from V and 4 bases from J, with 13 bases in between. CDR3 nucleotides: TGTGCCAGTAGTATGGGAGGGGGTATATACGAGCAGTACTTC. Translated: CASSMGGGIYEQYF.

This chain connects TRBV5-1 to TRBJ1-3; possibly TRBD1 for D (6 bases). Germline V gives CDR1 SGHRS, CDR2 YFSETQ. Deletions cut 4 bases from V and 1 base from J, with 9 bases between. The CDR3 sequence is 14 residues long. CDR3 amino acids: CASSLGQSGNTIYF. The CDR3 DNA follows: TGCGCCAGCAGCCTCGGACAGTCTGGAAACACCATATATTTT.

As DNA, the CDR3 is TGTGCCAGGCTCCTACTGGGACTTCTAAGCACAGATACGCAGTATTTT. Protein sequence: CARLLLGLLSTDTQYF. The rearrangement joins TRBV19 to TRBJ2-3; D is perhaps TRBD2 (6 bases). The length of the CDR3 is 16 residues. Deletions cut 9 bases from V and 0 bases from J, with 19 bases between. Per germline, CDR1 LNHDA and CDR2 SQIVND (reference sequence).

The rearrangement links TRBV11-3 to TRBJ2-5, with a weak D call TRBD1 (6 bases). Trimming removed 5 bases from V and 5 bases from J, with 15 bases in between. This CDR3 comprises 14 residues. Germline assignment: CDR1 SGHNT and CDR2 YENEEA. CDR3 amino acids: CASSPQGKGETQYF. The CDR3 nucleotides are TGTGCCAGCAGCCCCCAGGGGAAGGGGGAGACCCAGTACTTC.

This rearrangement joins TRBV7-3 to TRBJ2-2, with TRBD1 as a possible D gene (6 bases). The CDR3 loop spans 14 amino acids. V lost 4 bases and J lost 2, with 8 bases in between. CDR1 is SGHTA and CDR2 is FQGTGA in the germline V gene. CDR3 DNA sequence: TGTGCCAGCAGCTGGGGGCCTAACACCGGGGAGCTGTTTTTT. Translating gives CASSWGPNTGELFF.

This clone has just one count. CDR3 protein: CATSARGEEETQYF. The CDR3 DNA sequence: TGTGCCACCAGTGCCCGGGGTGAAGAAGAGACCCAGTACTTC. This chain connects TRBV24-1 to TRBJ2-5, with a possible D match to TRBD2 (5 bases). The CDR3 loop spans 14 amino acids. Germline CDR1 KGHDR, CDR2 SFDVKD. The germline V and J ends were trimmed by 5 bases and 3 bases, with 12 bases remaining between them.

The chain is built from TRBV6-5 and TRBJ2-5; 8 nucleotides line up with TRBD1. V was pared by 5 bases and J by 2 bases, with 1 base of the junction left unmatched. The CDR3 totals 13 residues. Looked up from germline, CDR1 is MNHEY and CDR2 is SVGAGI. CDR3 bases: TGTGCCAGCAGTAGGACAGGGCAAGAGACCCAGTACTTC. This translates into CASSRTGQETQYF.

The chain recombines TRBV3-1 (or the pseudogene TRBV3-2) with TRBJ2-7, with 7 bases aligning to TRBD1. The CDR3 loop spans 14 amino acids. Germline CDR1 and CDR2: LGHDT and YNNKEL (reference sequence). Trimming at V came to 3 bases and at J to 0 bases, leaving 2 bases not matched to a gene. The CDR3 loop reads CASSHTGDSYEQYF. CDR3 nucleotide sequence: TGTGCCAGCAGCCATACAGGGGACTCCTACGAGCAGTACTTC.

V is TRBV7-8 and J is TRBJ1-2, with no clear D. Germline-derived CDR1 and CDR2 are SGHVS and FQNEAQ. The CDR3 spans 14 residues. Trimming cost V 1 base and J 8 bases, with 14 bases left between them. This CDR3 is CASSLVSVESGYTF. The CDR3 bases are TGTGCCAGCAGCTTAGTGTCGGTGGAGTCGGGCTACACCTTC.

The chain uses TRBV9 and TRBJ2-1, with TRBD2 matching over 13 bases. CDR1 and CDR2 (germline): SGDLS, YYNGEE. CDR3 length: 16 residues. The trim removed 4 bases at V and 5 bases at J, leaving 6 bases unmatched. CDR3 protein: CASSISGTSGDNEQFF. The CDR3 DNA follows: TGTGCCAGCAGCATCTCCGGGACTAGCGGGGACAATGAGCAGTTCTTC.

This chain joins TRBV6-5 and TRBJ1-4, with TRBD1 matching 12 bases. With V trimmed by 6 bases and J by 8 bases, 7 bases remained unmatched. The CDR3 consists of 15 residues. CDR1 MNHEY and CDR2 SVGAGI come from the germline V gene. The CDR3 bases are TGTGCCAGCAGGGGGACAGGGGGCGGCGGGGAAAAACTGTTTTTT. The encoded protein is CASRGTGGGGEKLFF.

The sample holds one count of this clone. This chain connects TRBV11-2 to TRBJ2-2, with D tentatively TRBD2 (5 bases). CDR3 length equals 14 residues. Trimming took off 0 bases at V and 6 bases at J, with 8 bases between the two ends. CDR1 is SGHAT and CDR2 is FQNNGV in the germline V gene. CDR3 coding DNA: TGTGCCAGCAGCTTAGAACTAGTGGCCGGGGAGCTGTTTTTT. It is translated as CASSLELVAGELFF. Full variable domain (rest looked up from reference TRBV11-2 and TRBJ2-2): EAGVAQSPRYKIIEKRQSVAFWCNPISGHATLYWYQQILGQGPKLLIQFQNNGVVDDSQLPKDRFSAERLKGVDSTLKIQPAKLEDSAVYLCASSLELVAGELFFGEGSRLTVL.

The chain recombines TRBV28 with TRBJ1-1; D may be TRBD1 (5 bases). This CDR3 is 15 amino acids long. CDR1 and CDR2 (germline): MDHEN, SYDVKM. Deletions cut 0 bases from V and 5 bases from J, with 13 bases between. CDR3 sequence reads: CASSLWAGKGTEAFF. Written as DNA, the CDR3 is TGTGCCAGCAGTTTATGGGCAGGGAAGGGTACTGAAGCTTTCTTT.